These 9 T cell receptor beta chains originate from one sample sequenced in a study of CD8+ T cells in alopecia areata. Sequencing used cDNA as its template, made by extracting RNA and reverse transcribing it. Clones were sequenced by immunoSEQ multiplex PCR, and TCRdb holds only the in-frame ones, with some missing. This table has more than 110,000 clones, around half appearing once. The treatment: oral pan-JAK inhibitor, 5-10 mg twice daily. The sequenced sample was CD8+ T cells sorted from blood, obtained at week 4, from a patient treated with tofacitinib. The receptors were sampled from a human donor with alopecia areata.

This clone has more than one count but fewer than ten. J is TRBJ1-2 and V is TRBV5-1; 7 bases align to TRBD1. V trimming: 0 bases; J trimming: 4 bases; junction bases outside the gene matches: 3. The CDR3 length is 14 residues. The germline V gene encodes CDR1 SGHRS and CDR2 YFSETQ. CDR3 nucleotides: TGCGCCAGCAGCTTGGGACAGGGCCTCTATGGCTACACCTTC. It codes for CASSLGQGLYGYTF.

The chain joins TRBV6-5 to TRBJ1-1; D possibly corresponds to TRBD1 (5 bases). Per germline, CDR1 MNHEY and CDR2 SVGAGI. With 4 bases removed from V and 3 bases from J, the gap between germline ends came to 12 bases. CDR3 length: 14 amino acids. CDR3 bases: TGTGCCAGCAGTTTCCGGGAAGGGGACACTGAAGCTTTCTTT. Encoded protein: CASSFREGDTEAFF.

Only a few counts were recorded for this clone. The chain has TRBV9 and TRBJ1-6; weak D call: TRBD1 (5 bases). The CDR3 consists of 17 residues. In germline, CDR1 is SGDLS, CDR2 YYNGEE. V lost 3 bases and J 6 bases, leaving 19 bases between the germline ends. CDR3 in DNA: TGTGCCAGCAGCGATATGGGGGTCTCCTATGGTAATTCACCCCTCCACTTT. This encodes CASSDMGVSYGNSPLHF.

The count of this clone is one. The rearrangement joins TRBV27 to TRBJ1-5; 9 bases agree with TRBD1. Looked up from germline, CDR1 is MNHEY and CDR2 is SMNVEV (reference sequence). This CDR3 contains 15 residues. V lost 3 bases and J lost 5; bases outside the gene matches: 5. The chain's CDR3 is CASSLGQGYYQPQHF. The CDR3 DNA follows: TGTGCCAGCAGTTTGGGACAGGGCTATTATCAGCCCCAGCATTTT.

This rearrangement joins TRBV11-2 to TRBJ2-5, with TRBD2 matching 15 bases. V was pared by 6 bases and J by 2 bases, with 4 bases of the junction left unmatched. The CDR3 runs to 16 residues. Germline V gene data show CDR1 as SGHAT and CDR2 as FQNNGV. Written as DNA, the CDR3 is TGTGCCAGCAGACCCGGGACTAGCGGGGGGCAAGAGACCCAGTACTTC. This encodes CASRPGTSGGQETQYF.

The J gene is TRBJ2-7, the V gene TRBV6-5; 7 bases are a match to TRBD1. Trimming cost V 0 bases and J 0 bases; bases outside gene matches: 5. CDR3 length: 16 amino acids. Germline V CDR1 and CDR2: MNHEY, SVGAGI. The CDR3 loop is CASSYSIGTVSYEQYF. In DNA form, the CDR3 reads TGTGCCAGCAGTTACTCGATCGGGACAGTCTCCTACGAGCAGTACTTC.

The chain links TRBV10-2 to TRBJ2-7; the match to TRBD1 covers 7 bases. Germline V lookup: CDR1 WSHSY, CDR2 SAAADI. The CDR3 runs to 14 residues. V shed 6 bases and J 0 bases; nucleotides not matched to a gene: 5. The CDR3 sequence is CASREDRSSYEQYF. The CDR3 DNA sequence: TGCGCCAGCAGGGAGGACAGGAGCTCCTACGAGCAGTACTTC.

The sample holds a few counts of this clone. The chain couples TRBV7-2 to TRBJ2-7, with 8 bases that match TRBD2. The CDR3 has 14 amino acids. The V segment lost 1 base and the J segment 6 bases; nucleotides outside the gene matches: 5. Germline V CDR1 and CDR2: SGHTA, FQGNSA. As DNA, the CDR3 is TGTGCCAGCAGCTTAGTCGGGGGGGCTGCCGAGCAGTACTTC. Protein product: CASSLVGGAAEQYF.

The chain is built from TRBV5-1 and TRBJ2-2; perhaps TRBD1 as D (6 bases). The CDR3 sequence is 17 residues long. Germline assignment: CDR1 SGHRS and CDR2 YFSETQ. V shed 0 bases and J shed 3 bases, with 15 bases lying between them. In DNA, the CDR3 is TGCGCCAGCAGCTTGGAATGGGGGCGCCGGGACACCGGGGAGCTGTTTTTT. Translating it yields CASSLEWGRRDTGELFF.